Listed below are T cell receptor beta chains from one sample, sequenced in a study of blood T cell repertoires in COVID-19. The repertoire was sequenced with immunoSEQ multiplex PCR; TCRdb's copy has only in-frame clones and lacks some. Of approximately 300,000 clones in the sample, about nine tenths were seen once. The specimen was PBMCs or T cells enriched from blood (not recorded which). Receptors were obtained from a woman under 30 who had recovered from COVID-19. The conserved cysteine and the conserved F or W are not part of the CDR3 here. The D gene is left open where the match is weak.

CDR3aa,d_gene,v_gene
ATSDSLGPAGNEQF,.,TRBV24-1
AWSVRRDQPQH,.,TRBV30
ASSLGTGGATEAF,TRBD1,TRBV19
SASGEETQY,.,TRBV20-1
ASSATGSNQPQH,TRBD1,TRBV18
ASSQDSLTRPQH,.,TRBV7-2
ASSRTGATNEKLF,TRBD1,TRBV9
ASSPDSNLNQPQH,.,TRBV18
ASSQDLSSGANVLT,.,TRBV4-1
ASSLVEYTEAF,.,TRBV5-1
ASSLGGTGIREQF,TRBD1,TRBV5-1
AWQRGPGANVLT,TRBD2,TRBV30
ASSSAGGRREQF,TRBD2,TRBV5-1
ASSQEGQGAEDYGYT,TRBD1,TRBV3-1/TRBV3-2
ASSVDHRGHEQY,TRBD1,TRBV9
ASSFAEDTEAF,.,TRBV5-5
AWSKYTYNEQF,.,TRBV30
ASRAGGRNQETQY,TRBD2,TRBV5-4
ASSESRSADTQY,.,TRBV10-1
ASSLRTDEAF,.,TRBV3-1/TRBV3-2
ASSLTWGQVNTEAF,TRBD1,TRBV7-8
ASSLLRAPGANVLT,.,TRBV13
ASSLSIGQGAWGYT,TRBD1,TRBV27
ASSQGIRGYGYT,.,TRBV3-1/TRBV3-2
ASSWGTGIGELF,TRBD1,TRBV27
ASTNLQGRGTGELF,.,TRBV19
ASRRQGTGRNTIY,TRBD1,TRBV2
ASSRGTEGNEQF,.,TRBV7-9
AWSAAGTNEKLF,.,TRBV30